This T cell receptor beta chain appears in the sequencing data of a study of low-dose radiotherapy and immunotherapy resistance in tumors. The sample's time point: before trial treatment. The CDR3 loop spans 13 amino acids. CDR1 SNHLY and CDR2 FYNNEI come from the germline V gene. Trimming took 8 bases from V and 9 from J; bases not matched to a gene: 5. Covering alpha and beta chains, TRAV- and TRBV-specific primers were used for the first-strand cDNA. PCR amplification of the TCRs was performed with Phusion for 20 to 25 PCR cycles, and it relied on a constant-region primer together with a V-primer adapter. Via MiXCR, TCRdb re-called the reads, giving one row per CDR3 protein. The table has under 90,000 distinct CDR3 sequences, about a sixth seen once; the top ten hold less than 3.5%. Ten or more counts support this clonotype.

The TCR comes from a male donor with prostate cancer. The sample here was PBMCs, taken before treatment. The chain has TRBV2 and TRBJ1-6; 9 bases agree with TRBD1. CDR3 DNA: TGTGCCAGCGGACAGGGGATGATTTCACCCCTCCACTTT. This gives the protein CASGQGMISPLHF.